The 27 T cell receptor beta chains reported below all come from one sample, sequenced in a study of shared clonotypes between healthy human individuals. Sequencing was performed with immunoSEQ multiplex PCR; in TCRdb, only in-frame clones are kept and a portion is missing. This table has 2,500,000 or so clones, around 93% appearing once. The material sequenced was naive CD4+ T cells from PBMCs. Subset described: CD45RA+ positively selected. The origin of the receptors is a man between 18 and 35 years old in good health. Some clones in this sample may be carry-over from other donors' samples.

This chain uses TRBV19 with TRBJ2-7, with 16 bases aligning to TRBD2. There are 18 residues in the CDR3. The V gene end was trimmed by 2 bases and the J gene end by 6 bases; junction bases not matched to a gene: 10. The germline V gene has CDR1 LNHDA and CDR2 SQIVND (reference sequence). CDR3 nucleotides: TGTGCCAGTAGTATACATACCGGGACTAGCGGGAGGGCCTCCGAGCAGTACTTC. This codes for CASSIHTGTSGRASEQYF. The variable domain in full, with the rest retrieved from reference TRBV19 and TRBJ2-7, is DGGITQSPKYLFRKEGQNVTLSCEQNLNHDAMYWYRQDPGQGLRLIYYSQIVNDFQKGDIAEGYSVSREKKESFPLTVTSAQKNPTAFYLCASSIHTGTSGRASEQYFGPGTRLTVT.

The rearrangement joins TRBV4-3 to TRBJ1-4, with D possibly TRBD1 on 6 matching bases. This CDR3 has 15 amino acids. Trimming took off 2 bases at V and 7 bases at J, with 14 bases between the two ends. Germline assignment: CDR1 LGHNA and CDR2 YSLEER. CDR3 DNA sequence: TGCGCCAGCAGCCAACCGGTGGGGGGCAGTGAAAAACTGTTTTTT. It translates to CASSQPVGGSEKLFF.

The rearrangement joins TRBV7-9 to TRBJ1-3, with 7 bases lining up with TRBD1. From germline, CDR1 is SEHNR and CDR2 FQNEAQ (reference sequence). Trimming removed 5 bases from V and 2 bases from J; junction bases left unmatched: 6. The CDR3 consists of 15 residues. The CDR3 protein is CASSPTGAPGNTIYF. The DNA of the CDR3 is TGTGCCAGCAGCCCTACAGGGGCGCCTGGAAACACCATATATTTT.

The CDR3 DNA reads as TGCGCCAGCGGTTCTAGCGGGTCATACAATGAGCAGTTCTTC. It codes for CASGSSGSYNEQFF. The chain combines TRBV5-1 with TRBJ2-1, with 8 bases fitting TRBD2. This CDR3 has 14 amino acids. In germline, CDR1 is SGHRS, CDR2 YFSETQ. With V trimmed by 7 bases and J by 4 bases, 7 bases remained unmatched.

Only one count was recorded for this clone. The genes are TRBV6-1 and TRBJ1-1; no firm D call. The length of the CDR3 is 15 residues. From germline, CDR1 is MNHNS and CDR2 SASEGT. V lost 0 bases to trimming and J lost 4 bases, with 12 bases between them. The CDR3 reads CASSEAETSGTEAFF. The CDR3 DNA is TGTGCCAGCAGTGAAGCGGAAACTTCCGGCACTGAAGCTTTCTTT.

This clone has a single count. The chain has TRBV19 and TRBJ1-1; possible D gene TRBD1, 5 bases. Germline V gene lookup returns CDR1 LNHDA and CDR2 SQIVND (reference sequence). CDR3 length: 15 amino acids. V was cut by 2 bases and J by 0 bases, with 10 bases left in between. The CDR3 protein is CASSIYPDMNTEAFF. CDR3 bases: TGTGCCAGTAGTATATATCCGGACATGAACACTGAAGCTTTCTTT.

This clone has just a few counts. This sequence joins TRBV14 and TRBJ1-2; no reliable D call. The CDR3 runs 13 residues. In germline, CDR1 is SGHDN, CDR2 FVKESK. With 1 base removed from V and 3 bases from J, the gap between germline ends came to 6 bases. CDR3 sequence reads: CASSQAPDYGYTF. CDR3 coding DNA: TGTGCCAGCAGCCAAGCCCCGGACTATGGCTACACCTTC.

The rearrangement uses TRBV25-1 and TRBJ2-7; possible D gene TRBD1, 8 bases. V dropped 6 bases and J dropped 3 bases, with 15 bases sitting between them. Germline loops: CDR1 MGHDK, CDR2 SYGVNS. The CDR3 extends over 14 amino acids. The CDR3 DNA is TGTGCCAGCAGAAAGACAGGGGACTACTACGAGCAGTACTTC. This sequence encodes CASRKTGDYYEQYF.

The chain couples TRBV7-2 to TRBJ2-1, with D hard to call. The CDR3 runs to 15 residues. CDR1 is SGHTA and CDR2 is FQGNSA in the germline V gene. V lost 5 bases to trimming and J lost 0 bases, with 11 bases between them. CDR3 loop: CASSTKVSSYNEQFF. The DNA of the CDR3 is TGTGCCAGCAGCACGAAAGTGAGCTCCTACAATGAGCAGTTCTTC. The complete variable domain, with remaining parts taken from reference TRBV7-2 and TRBJ2-1, reads GAGVSQSPSNKVTEKGKDVELRCDPISGHTALYWYRQSLGQGLEFLIYFQGNSAPDKSGLPSDRFSAERTGGSVSTLTIQRTQQEDSAVYLCASSTKVSSYNEQFFGPGTRLTVL.

The V call is TRBV28, the J call TRBJ1-5; possible D gene TRBD1, 5 bases. V lost 7 bases, J lost 4 bases, and 11 bases lay in between. CDR1 and CDR2 (germline): MDHEN, SYDVKM. This CDR3 has 13 amino acids. The CDR3 spells CASTEGPNQPQHF. In DNA form, the CDR3 reads TGTGCCAGCACCGAGGGGCCTAATCAGCCCCAGCATTTT.

This CDR3 is CASSDQGSTGELFF. The DNA of the CDR3 is TGTGCCAGCAGTGATCAGGGCAGCACCGGGGAGCTGTTTTTT. The J gene is TRBJ2-2, the V gene TRBV2, with a tentative D call TRBD1 (5 bases). The CDR3 extends over 14 amino acids. Trimming shortened V by 3 bases and J by 4 bases, and 9 bases separated the two germline ends. From germline, CDR1 is SNHLY and CDR2 FYNNEI.

This chain links TRBV5-1 with TRBJ2-7; 11 nucleotides match TRBD1. Germline CDR1 SGHRS, CDR2 YFSETQ. The CDR3 is 15 amino acids. V was clipped by 4 bases and J by 5 bases; unmatched bases: 8. The CDR3 is CASSLLGQGVDEQYF. The CDR3 nucleotides read TGCGCCAGCAGCCTTCTGGGACAGGGGGTCGACGAGCAGTACTTC. The full variable domain, completed using reference TRBV5-1 and TRBJ2-7, is KAGVTQTPRYLIKTRGQQVTLSCSPISGHRSVSWYQQTPGQGLQFLFEYFSETQRNKGNFPGRFSGRQFSNSRSEMNVSTLELGDSALYLCASSLLGQGVDEQYFGPGTRLTVT.

In nucleotides, the CDR3 is TGTGCCAGCTCACCACCGCGAGGGACAGGGGGTTCCTACGAGCAGTACTTC. Translating it yields CASSPPRGTGGSYEQYF. This chain links TRBV18 with TRBJ2-7; 11 bases match TRBD1. Per the germline V gene, CDR1 is KGHSH and CDR2 is LQKENI. The length of the CDR3 is 17 residues. Germline trimming cut 0 bases from V and 1 base from J; bases unmatched to any gene: 5.

The V call is TRBV6-1, the J call TRBJ2-7, with 7 nucleotides matching TRBD2. V lost 6 bases and J lost 3; bases outside the gene matches: 11. Germline V gene data show CDR1 as MNHNS and CDR2 as SASEGT. The CDR3 consists of 15 residues. CDR3 nucleotide sequence: TGTGCCAGCAGGGGGATGAAGGGACTAAACTACGAGCAGTACTTC. It encodes CASRGMKGLNYEQYF.

This clone was observed a single time. The CDR3 coding sequence is TGTGCCAGCAGCAGTTTGCGGGGGGCGGAGGGCTACACCTTC. Amino acid sequence: CASSSLRGAEGYTF. V is TRBV21-1 and J is TRBJ1-2. TRBV21-1 is flagged as a pseudogene. The CDR3 length is 14 residues.

The chain combines TRBV28 with TRBJ2-2; no firm D call. CDR3 size: 15 residues. Germline values: CDR1 MDHEN, CDR2 SYDVKM. Trimming took 2 bases from V and 4 from J, leaving 11 bases between them. DNA for the CDR3: TGTGCCAGCAGTTTAGGCGGTACCCTCACCGGGGAGCTGTTTTTT. It codes for CASSLGGTLTGELFF.

The J gene is TRBJ1-3, the V gene TRBV30, with D uncertain. This CDR3 is built from 14 residues. Trimming shortened V by 1 base and J by 4 bases, and 11 bases separated the two germline ends. The germline V gene has CDR1 GTSNPN and CDR2 SVGIG (reference sequence). This CDR3 is CAWSAPASGNTIYF. For the CDR3, the DNA is TGTGCCTGGAGTGCGCCGGCATCGGGAAACACCATATATTTT.

The chain combines TRBV6-1 with TRBJ2-2, with D perhaps TRBD2 (6 bases). V was clipped by 8 bases and J by 0 bases, with 13 bases between them. The length of the CDR3 is 15 residues. CDR1 MNHNS and CDR2 SASEGT come from the germline V gene. DNA for the CDR3: TGTGCCAGCGTCGGTGGGGGGTCGAACACCGGGGAGCTGTTTTTT. As protein: CASVGGGSNTGELFF.

J is TRBJ2-3 and V is TRBV5-1; D might be TRBD2 (6 bases). The CDR3 totals 16 residues. Germline V lookup: CDR1 SGHRS, CDR2 YFSETQ. V shed 4 bases and J shed 0 bases, with 15 bases lying between them. The CDR3 region is CASSQGAGPSTDTQYF. CDR3 sequence (DNA): TGCGCCAGCAGCCAAGGAGCGGGTCCTAGCACAGATACGCAGTATTTT.

The CDR3 region has the DNA TGTGCCAGCGCCCCCCCCGGGTTTTCCTACGAGCAGTACTTC. It encodes CASAPPGFSYEQYF. This chain uses TRBV9 with TRBJ2-7; D is undetermined. The CDR3 extends over 14 amino acids. Germline V gene lookup returns CDR1 SGDLS and CDR2 YYNGEE. Trimming took off 7 bases at V and 1 base at J, with 15 bases between the two ends.

The V and J genes are TRBV19 and TRBJ2-1; a weak D match, TRBD2 (6 bases). Per the germline V gene, CDR1 is LNHDA and CDR2 is SQIVND (reference sequence). V gave up 3 bases and J gave up 5 bases, with 11 bases separating them. The CDR3 totals 14 residues. This chain's CDR3 is CASSMGGLDNEQFF. The CDR3 DNA sequence: TGTGCCAGTAGTATGGGGGGTCTTGACAATGAGCAGTTCTTC.

V usage is TRBV2 and J usage is TRBJ2-7, with D uncertain. Trimming removed 1 base from V and 2 bases from J, with 12 bases in between. The germline V gene has CDR1 SNHLY and CDR2 FYNNEI. The CDR3 has 15 amino acids. Here the CDR3 DNA reads TGTGCCAGCAGTGAAGTGTCTAGAACAACCTACGAGCAGTACTTC. It encodes CASSEVSRTTYEQYF.

The chain couples TRBV5-1 to TRBJ2-3, with 8 bases matching TRBD1. The length of the CDR3 is 17 residues. CDR1 and CDR2 from the germline V gene are SGHRS and YFSETQ. Unmatched junction bases numbered 10, after V lost 2 bases and J lost 2 bases. CDR3 bases: TGCGCCAGCAGCTTCGGGGACAGGTCCCTGGCCACAGATACGCAGTATTTT. Translation: CASSFGDRSLATDTQYF. Full variable domain (missing parts from reference TRBV5-1 and TRBJ2-3): KAGVTQTPRYLIKTRGQQVTLSCSPISGHRSVSWYQQTPGQGLQFLFEYFSETQRNKGNFPGRFSGRQFSNSRSEMNVSTLELGDSALYLCASSFGDRSLATDTQYFGPGTRLTVL.

This chain connects TRBV30 to TRBJ1-1; 8 positions agree with TRBD1. This CDR3 region has 13 residues. CDR1 GTSNPN and CDR2 SVGIG come from the germline V gene (reference sequence). V trimming: 6 bases; J trimming: 0 bases; junction bases outside the gene matches: 3. The CDR3 coding sequence is TGTGCCTGCCGGACAGGGATGAACACTGAAGCTTTCTTT. It is translated as CACRTGMNTEAFF.

The J gene is TRBJ1-2, the V gene TRBV6-1; D is undetermined. CDR1 and CDR2 (germline): MNHNS, SASEGT. The CDR3 runs 15 residues. Between the trimmed V and J ends, which lost 2 bases and 3 bases, there was a span of 13 bases. The CDR3, as DNA: TGTGCCAGCAGTGAATTGGGCAATCGCTACTATGGCTACACCTTC. As protein: CASSELGNRYYGYTF.

The chain has TRBV4-3 and TRBJ2-1; 9 positions agree with TRBD2. CDR3 length equals 19 residues. Germline V CDR1 and CDR2: LGHNA, YSLEER. The V segment lost 3 bases and the J segment 6 bases; nucleotides outside the gene matches: 18. The CDR3 region has the DNA TGCGCCAGCAGCCACCTTGGCCCACTGGGAGCGGGAGGCGGCAATGAGCAGTTCTTC. This encodes CASSHLGPLGAGGGNEQFF.

The rearrangement links TRBV11-2 to TRBJ2-1; 9 nucleotides match TRBD2. The CDR3 has 16 residues. CDR1 SGHAT and CDR2 FQNNGV come from the germline V gene. Germline trimming cut 5 bases from V and 7 bases from J; bases unmatched to any gene: 12. The CDR3 region has the DNA TGTGCCAGCAGCAAATCGGCGGGAGGGCCGGGAAATGAGCAGTTCTTC. As protein: CASSKSAGGPGNEQFF.